This is a list of T cell receptor beta chains from one sample in a study of T cell repertoires in cytomegalovirus infection. No antigen has been identified for these receptors. TCRdb used MiXCR to reprocess the reads, holding one entry per CDR3 protein. The sample has approximately 990,000 distinct CDR3 sequences; about a third are singletons. This specimen was cultured CD8+ T cells from PBMCs, taken from culture after CMV antigen stimulation. Source of these receptors: a human donor in good health (CMV status not recorded). Some clones in this sample may be carry-over from other donors' samples. Both conserved end residues are trimmed from each CDR3. A clone size is listed for some rows: how often the clone was seen (once, few, many), or a class if it is expanded.

abundance: .; j_gene: TRBJ1-4; len: 15; v_gene: TRBV12-3/TRBV12-4; CDR3aa: ASSPIPPGPTNEKLF
abundance: .; j_gene: TRBJ2-5; len: 14; v_gene: TRBV29-1; CDR3aa: SVLPPGQGYQETQY
abundance: many; j_gene: TRBJ2-1; len: 15; v_gene: TRBV7-9; CDR3aa: ASSLDRRQASTNEQF
abundance: few; j_gene: TRBJ1-1; len: 12; v_gene: TRBV7-8; CDR3aa: ASSPRRSNTEAF
abundance: .; j_gene: TRBJ2-1; len: 14; v_gene: TRBV15; CDR3aa: ATSRDLAGGHNEQF
abundance: many; j_gene: TRBJ2-1; len: 13; v_gene: TRBV6-1; CDR3aa: ASSVRAGGNNEQF
abundance: .; j_gene: TRBJ2-2; len: 13; v_gene: TRBV29-1; CDR3aa: SVEGSGGNTGELF
abundance: .; j_gene: TRBJ2-2; len: 12; v_gene: TRBV12-3/TRBV12-4; CDR3aa: ASSAEVVTGELF
abundance: few; j_gene: TRBJ2-3; len: 14; v_gene: TRBV11-3; CDR3aa: ASSRRTGSAADTQY
abundance: few; j_gene: TRBJ1-3; len: 15; v_gene: TRBV12-3/TRBV12-4; CDR3aa: ASSFWIRGISGNTIY
abundance: .; j_gene: TRBJ2-3; len: 14; v_gene: TRBV13; CDR3aa: ASSFRWMDLTDTQY
abundance: few; j_gene: TRBJ2-5; len: 11; v_gene: TRBV12-3/TRBV12-4; CDR3aa: ASSFSGLETQY
abundance: .; j_gene: TRBJ2-5; len: 12; v_gene: TRBV2; CDR3aa: ASISGRGQETQY
abundance: .; j_gene: TRBJ1-4; len: 13; v_gene: TRBV6-1; CDR3aa: ASRYPGGWSEKLF
abundance: few; j_gene: TRBJ2-1; len: 10; v_gene: TRBV10-3; CDR3aa: AITDSYNEQF
abundance: few; j_gene: TRBJ1-4; len: 17; v_gene: TRBV19; CDR3aa: ASRPPVRRTSATNEKLF
abundance: .; j_gene: TRBJ2-1; len: 11; v_gene: TRBV6-1; CDR3aa: ASSPGFRDEQF
abundance: once; j_gene: TRBJ2-6; len: 13; v_gene: TRBV27; CDR3aa: ASSLDRRGANVLT
abundance: few; j_gene: TRBJ1-2; len: 16; v_gene: TRBV19; CDR3aa: ASSMRFGREILNYGYT
abundance: few; j_gene: TRBJ2-3; len: 15; v_gene: TRBV7-6; CDR3aa: ASSFRSGSGVTDTQY
abundance: few; j_gene: TRBJ1-6; len: 12; v_gene: TRBV27; CDR3aa: ASSPTRGLQPLH
abundance: .; j_gene: TRBJ2-5; len: 13; v_gene: TRBV20-1; CDR3aa: SAPRRGPKQETQY
abundance: many; j_gene: TRBJ1-5; len: 13; v_gene: TRBV7-6; CDR3aa: ASSPGDRLNQPQH
abundance: few; j_gene: TRBJ2-7; len: 14; v_gene: TRBV7-2; CDR3aa: ASSLVETSGSYEQY
abundance: .; j_gene: TRBJ2-7; len: 12; v_gene: TRBV27; CDR3aa: ASSPGVDGYEQY
abundance: many; j_gene: TRBJ1-1; len: 10; v_gene: TRBV7-2; CDR3aa: ASSLGVYEAF